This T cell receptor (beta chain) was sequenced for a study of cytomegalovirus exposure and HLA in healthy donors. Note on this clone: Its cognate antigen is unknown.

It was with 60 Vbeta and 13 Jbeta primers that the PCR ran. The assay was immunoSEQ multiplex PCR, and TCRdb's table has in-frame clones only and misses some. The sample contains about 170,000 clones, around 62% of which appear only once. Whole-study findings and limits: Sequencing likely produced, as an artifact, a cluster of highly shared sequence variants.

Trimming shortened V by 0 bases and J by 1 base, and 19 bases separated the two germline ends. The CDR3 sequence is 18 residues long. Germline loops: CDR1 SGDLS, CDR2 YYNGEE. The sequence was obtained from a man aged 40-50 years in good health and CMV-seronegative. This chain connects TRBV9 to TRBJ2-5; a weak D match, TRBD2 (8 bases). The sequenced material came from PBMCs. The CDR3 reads CASSVGAQGRGVQETQYF. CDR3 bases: TGTGCCAGCAGCGTAGGGGCACAGGGGCGGGGGGTCCAAGAGACCCAGTACTTC.